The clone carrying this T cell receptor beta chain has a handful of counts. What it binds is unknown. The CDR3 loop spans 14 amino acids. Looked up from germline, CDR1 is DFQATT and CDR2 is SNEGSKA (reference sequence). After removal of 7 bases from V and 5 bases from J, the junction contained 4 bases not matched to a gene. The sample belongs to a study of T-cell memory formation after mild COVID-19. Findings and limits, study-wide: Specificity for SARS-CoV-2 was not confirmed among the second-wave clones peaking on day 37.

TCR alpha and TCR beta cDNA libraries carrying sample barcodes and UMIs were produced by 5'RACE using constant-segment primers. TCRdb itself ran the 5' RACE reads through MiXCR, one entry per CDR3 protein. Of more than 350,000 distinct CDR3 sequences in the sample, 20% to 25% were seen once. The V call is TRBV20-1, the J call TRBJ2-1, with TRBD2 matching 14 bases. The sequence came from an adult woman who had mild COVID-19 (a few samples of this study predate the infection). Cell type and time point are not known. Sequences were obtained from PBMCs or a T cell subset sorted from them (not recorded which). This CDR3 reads CSVRTSGRNNEQFF. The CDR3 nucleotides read TGCAGTGTTAGGACTAGCGGGAGGAACAATGAGCAGTTCTTC.